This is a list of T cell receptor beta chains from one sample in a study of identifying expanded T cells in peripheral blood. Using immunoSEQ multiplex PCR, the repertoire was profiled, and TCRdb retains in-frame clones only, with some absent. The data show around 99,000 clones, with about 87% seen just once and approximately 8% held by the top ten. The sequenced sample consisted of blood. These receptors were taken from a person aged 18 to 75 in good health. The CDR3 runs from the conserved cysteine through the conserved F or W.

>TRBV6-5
CASSYIGEAFF
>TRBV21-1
CASRRGRRNTGELFF
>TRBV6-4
CATRFPGELFF
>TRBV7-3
CASSLGGNYNEQFF
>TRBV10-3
CAISDRTGGNYGYTF
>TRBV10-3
CAISDAGVVETQYF
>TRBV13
CASSPDRVETQYF
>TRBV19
CASSAPGLESYNEQFF
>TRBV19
CASSRGQGVGRTEAFF
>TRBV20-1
CSASLGSGYTF
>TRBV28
CASRPRAPSTDTQYF
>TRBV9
CASSVEGGWGREQYF
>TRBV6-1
CASLVEDYGYTF
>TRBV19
CASSASGTGETYEQYF
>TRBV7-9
CASNLNLGASGNKTQYF
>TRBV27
CASSPGPTGTGRTNYGYTF
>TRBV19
CASSIAASEHYEQYF
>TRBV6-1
CASSGHSQETQYF
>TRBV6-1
CASSALGTSAGELFF
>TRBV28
CASGGRASDTQYF
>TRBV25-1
CASSELGGSDTQYF
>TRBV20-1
CSAEIWNTQYF
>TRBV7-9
CASSSPGTGMGDNEQFF
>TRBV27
CASRGMTGGRNEQYF
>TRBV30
CAWSIGETQYF
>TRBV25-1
CASSEGQGEAFF
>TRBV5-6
CASSQWGLATNEKLFF
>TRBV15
CATSRDYKLADTEAFF
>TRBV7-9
CASSGTWSGADTQYF
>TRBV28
CASSSVFDSSPNEKLFF
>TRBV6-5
CASSYGTANMNTEAFF
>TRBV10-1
CASSSGRLNTGELFF
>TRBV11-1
CASSLDGEETQYF
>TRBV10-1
CASSETGQTDTGELFF
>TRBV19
CASSIISGRAYEQYF
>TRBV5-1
CASSIQGDEAFF
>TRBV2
CASSTLPGTGGGEQYF
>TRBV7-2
CASSPVELVLIAKNIQYF
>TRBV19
CASSYGLQRSYNEQFF
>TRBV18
CASSPPDRVAYF
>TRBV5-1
CASSQGTGPGNTIYF
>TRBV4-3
CASSQGTSGTYEQYF
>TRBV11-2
CASSHTGDNEQFF
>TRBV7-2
CASSLGGASGRSQEQYF
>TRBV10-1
CASSPGTSGSSYNEQFF
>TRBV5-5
CASSTTGDYGYTF
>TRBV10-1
CASSWGGSSYNEQFF
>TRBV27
CASSLVAGGYNEQFF
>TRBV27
CASSEGGYNEQFF
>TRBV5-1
CASSITGDTEAFF
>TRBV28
CASSLIGQGANYGYTF
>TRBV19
CASSPGEQETQYF
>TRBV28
CASQARGRDTQYF
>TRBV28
CASNKAGGGYEQYF
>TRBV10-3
CAISAGQIGNTIYF
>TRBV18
CASSLRPGLADLRGSYEQYF